This entry lists 6 T cell receptor beta chains sequenced from one sample in a study of blood T cell repertoires in COVID-19. The protocol was immunoSEQ multiplex PCR, while the TCRdb copy is restricted to in-frame clones and leaves out a portion. Here the sample spans over 200,000 clones, 88% being singletons. The sequencing input was PBMCs or T cells enriched from blood (not recorded which). These receptors all come from a woman aged 30 to 39 who had been exposed to COVID-19.

The rearrangement uses TRBV28 and TRBJ1-4; 7 bases match TRBD1. Trimming took 7 bases from V and 4 from J; bases not matched to a gene: 6. The CDR3 covers 14 residues. Germline V gene lookup returns CDR1 MDHEN and CDR2 SYDVKM. The chain's CDR3 is CASTGTVNNEKLFF. In DNA form, the CDR3 reads TGTGCCAGCACCGGGACAGTAAATAATGAAAAACTGTTTTTT.

The J gene is TRBJ1-1, the V gene TRBV9, with 7 bases fitting TRBD1. Germline V gives CDR1 SGDLS, CDR2 YYNGEE. This CDR3 comprises 16 residues. V shed 0 bases and J 1 base; nucleotides not matched to a gene: 6. CDR3 coding DNA: TGTGCCAGCAGCGTAGGGGTGGAGGGGGCGAACACTGAAGCTTTCTTT. It yields the protein CASSVGVEGANTEAFF.

The chain has TRBV28 and TRBJ1-5; D unclear. Germline CDR1 MDHEN, CDR2 SYDVKM. The CDR3 length is 15 residues. The ends were cut back, 5 bases at V and 1 base at J, with 12 bases in the middle. The CDR3 DNA reads TGTGCCAGCAGTCTCGGACTACTCAGCAATCAGCCCCAGCATTTT. Protein product: CASSLGLLSNQPQHF.

This clone appeared once. This CDR3 reads CARGAFPGYTF. CDR3 bases: TGCGCCAGAGGGGCCTTTCCTGGCTACACCTTC. This chain links TRBV5-1 with TRBJ1-2, with D tentatively TRBD1 (5 bases). This CDR3 contains 11 residues. Germline CDR1 is SGHRS and CDR2 is YFSETQ. V was clipped by 8 bases and J by 7 bases, with 12 bases between them.

This chain links TRBV6-4 with TRBJ2-3; 7 nucleotides agree with TRBD1. Germline lookup yields CDR1 MRHNA and CDR2 SNTAGT. V lost 0 bases, J lost 6 bases, and 3 bases stayed unmatched. The CDR3 extends over 14 amino acids. The CDR3 spells CASSDSGQADTQYF. The CDR3 nucleotides read TGTGCCAGCAGTGACTCCGGACAGGCCGATACGCAGTATTTT.

The chain employs TRBV5-1 and TRBJ1-5; 8 nucleotides line up with TRBD1. The length of the CDR3 is 15 residues. The V and J ends lost 4 bases and 3 bases, in that order; junction bases with no gene match: 6. The V gene's germline CDR1 is SGHRS and CDR2 YFSETQ. CDR3: CASSPETGVNQPQHF. In nucleotides, the CDR3 is TGCGCCAGCAGCCCCGAGACAGGGGTCAATCAGCCCCAGCATTTT.